A selection of T cell receptor beta chains follows, all from one sample in a study of Tregs in tolerant kidney transplant recipients. Profiling relied on immunoSEQ multiplex PCR, and the TCRdb table lists in-frame clones only, not all of them. The repertoire holds about 120,000 clones, roughly 92% seen once, with roughly 0.63% in the top ten. The source material was CD4+ T cells from blood. The receptors stem from a human donor in good health. Each CDR3 is given with its conserved first and last residue. The order of the fields is V gene, J gene, D gene, clone size, CDR3 protein, CDR3 DNA. A D gene is named only where the DNA matches it firmly. Size tells how often a clone was seen (once, few, many) or the class of an expanded clone, and some rows leave it out.

v_gene: TRBV30; j_gene: TRBJ1-5; d_gene: .; abundance: .; CDR3aa: CAWSFGGGSNQPQHF; CDR3nt: TGTGCCTGGAGTTTCGGGGGGGGTAGCAATCAGCCCCAGCATTTT
v_gene: TRBV4-1; j_gene: TRBJ2-7; d_gene: TRBD2; abundance: .; CDR3aa: CASSQDPTSGSHHEQYF; CDR3nt: TGCGCCAGCAGCCAAGACCCGACTAGCGGGAGTCACCACGAGCAGTACTTC
v_gene: TRBV23-1; j_gene: TRBJ1-1; d_gene: .; abundance: .; CDR3aa: CASSETGVGTEAFF; CDR3nt: TGCGCCAGCAGTGAAACAGGAGTCGGCACTGAAGCTTTCTTT
v_gene: TRBV29-1; j_gene: TRBJ1-2; d_gene: .; abundance: .; CDR3aa: CSVEGFYGYTF; CDR3nt: TGCAGCGTTGAAGGATTCTATGGCTACACCTTC
v_gene: TRBV9; j_gene: TRBJ1-2; d_gene: .; abundance: once; CDR3aa: CASRKGGDSGYTF; CDR3nt: TGTGCCAGCAGGAAGGGTGGAGATAGTGGCTACACCTTC
v_gene: TRBV10-1; j_gene: TRBJ2-3; d_gene: TRBD2; abundance: .; CDR3aa: CASSESRLGLVASTDTQYF; CDR3nt: TGCGCCAGCAGTGAGTCCCGCCTGGGACTAGTAGCTAGCACAGATACGCAGTATTTT
v_gene: TRBV30; j_gene: TRBJ1-1; d_gene: .; abundance: .; CDR3aa: CAWRNYLVGEAFF; CDR3nt: TGTGCCTGGAGGAATTATCTGGTGGGTGAAGCTTTCTTT
v_gene: TRBV20-1; j_gene: TRBJ1-3; d_gene: .; abundance: .; CDR3aa: CSAPLGNTIYF; CDR3nt: TGCAGTGCCCCCTTGGGAAACACCATATATTTT
v_gene: TRBV9; j_gene: TRBJ2-3; d_gene: .; abundance: .; CDR3aa: CASSSTDTQYF; CDR3nt: TGTGCCAGCAGCTCCACAGATACGCAGTATTTT
v_gene: TRBV5-4; j_gene: TRBJ2-2; d_gene: TRBD2; abundance: .; CDR3aa: CASSSGLAGGTGELFF; CDR3nt: TGTGCCAGCAGCTCGGGACTAGCGGGAGGTACCGGGGAGCTGTTTTTT
v_gene: TRBV6-5; j_gene: TRBJ2-4; d_gene: .; abundance: once; CDR3aa: CASSRVAKNIQYF; CDR3nt: TGTGCCAGCAGCCGGGTAGCCAAAAACATTCAGTACTTC
v_gene: TRBV30; j_gene: TRBJ2-3; d_gene: .; abundance: .; CDR3aa: CAWSPVDTQYF; CDR3nt: TGTGCCTGGAGCCCGGTGGATACGCAGTATTTT
v_gene: TRBV5-5; j_gene: TRBJ1-1; d_gene: .; abundance: .; CDR3aa: CASSLLSTEAFF; CDR3nt: TGTGCCAGCAGCTTGTTAAGCACTGAAGCTTTCTTT
v_gene: TRBV5-1; j_gene: TRBJ1-4; d_gene: .; abundance: .; CDR3aa: CASSLESRPNEKLFF; CDR3nt: TGCGCCAGCAGCTTGGAGAGTAGACCTAATGAAAAACTGTTTTTT